This passage covers 27 T cell receptor beta chains from one sample sequenced in a study of cytomegalovirus exposure and HLA in healthy donors. The PCR employed 60 Vbeta primers together with 13 Jbeta primers. The table came from immunoSEQ multiplex PCR; TCRdb's copy has only in-frame clones and leaves some out. The top ten clones hold about 9.3% of a sample with 150,000 to 200,000 clones, approximately 85% of them seen once. The sequencing input was PBMCs. These receptors originate from a man between 18 and 29 years old in good health and CMV-seropositive.

This clone came up a few times. For the CDR3, the DNA is TGTGCCAGCATGATCGGGAACACTGAAGCTTTCTTT. This codes for CASMIGNTEAFF. The rearrangement joins TRBV6-1 to TRBJ1-1; D gene unclear. CDR1 is MNHNS and CDR2 is SASEGT in the germline V gene. Trimming stripped 7 bases from V and 1 base from J, with 7 bases between. This CDR3 has 12 residues.

This rearrangement joins TRBV7-9 to TRBJ1-3; no definite D call. V was pared by 3 bases and J by 0 bases, with 9 bases between. The CDR3 consists of 15 residues. Germline CDR1 and CDR2: SEHNR and FQNEAQ (reference sequence). The CDR3 nucleotides read TGTGCCAGCAGCTTGGGCCTGAACTCTGGAAACACCATATATTTT. This codes for CASSLGLNSGNTIYF.

The V call is TRBV28, the J call TRBJ1-2, with D perhaps matching TRBD1 (6 bases). The germline CDR1 and CDR2 sequences are MDHEN and SYDVKM. CDR3 size: 12 residues. V was pared by 3 bases and J by 5 bases, with 7 bases between. CDR3 residues: CASSLTGYGYTF. CDR3 sequence (DNA): TGTGCCAGCAGTTTGACAGGTTATGGCTACACCTTC.

The V gene is TRBV30, the J gene TRBJ2-5; D is undetermined. CDR1 and CDR2 from the germline V gene are GTSNPN and SVGIG (reference sequence). The length of the CDR3 is 13 residues. V gave up 5 bases and J gave up 1 base, with 11 bases separating them. CDR3 amino acids: CAWAPSTQETQYF. The CDR3 nucleotides read TGTGCCTGGGCCCCATCTACCCAAGAGACCCAGTACTTC.

The rearrangement uses TRBV7-2 and TRBJ2-7; 7 bases are shared with TRBD1. The CDR3 totals 13 residues. The germline CDR1 and CDR2 sequences are SGHTA and FQGNSA. The trim removed 4 bases at V and 3 bases at J, leaving 3 bases unmatched. CDR3 nucleotides: TGTGCCAGCAGCTGGGGGACAGACTACGAGCAGTACTTC. Its protein product is CASSWGTDYEQYF.

The chain joins TRBV7-9 to TRBJ1-1, with a weak D call TRBD1 (6 bases). Germline CDR1 SEHNR, CDR2 FQNEAQ (reference sequence). Trimming stripped 4 bases from V and 7 bases from J, with 16 bases between. The CDR3 consists of 14 residues. The CDR3 sequence: CASSYSGTTREAFF. The CDR3 DNA sequence: TGTGCCAGCAGCTACTCCGGGACAACTCGTGAAGCTTTCTTT.

The genes are TRBV25-1 and TRBJ2-1; D might be TRBD1 (5 bases). Germline CDR1 and CDR2: MGHDK and SYGVNS. V lost 0 bases to trimming and J lost 0 bases, with 15 bases between them. This CDR3 contains 18 residues. DNA of the CDR3: TGTGCCAGCAGTGAATATTTGGCAGGGAAGGTCTCCTACAATGAGCAGTTCTTC. Protein product: CASSEYLAGKVSYNEQFF.

The CDR3 sequence is CASSLLAGGDQYF. Here the CDR3 DNA reads TGTGCCAGCAGCTTACTGGCCGGGGGTGACCAGTACTTC. The chain couples TRBV7-6 to TRBJ2-5, with D perhaps TRBD2 (6 bases). V lost 2 bases, J lost 10 bases, and 14 bases lay in between. This CDR3 is built from 13 residues. Germline V lookup: CDR1 SGHVS, CDR2 FNYEAQ. Full variable domain (missing parts from reference TRBV7-6 and TRBJ2-5): GAGVSQSPRYKVTKRGQDVALRCDPISGHVSLYWYRQALGQGPEFLTYFNYEAQQDKSGLPNDRFSAERPEGSISTLTIQRTEQRDSAMYRCASSLLAGGDQYFGPGTRLLVL.

The chain couples TRBV27 to TRBJ1-1; 9 bases fit TRBD1. CDR1 is MNHEY, CDR2 SMNVEV, per germline (reference sequence). Trimming removed 10 bases from V and 0 bases from J; junction bases left unmatched: 9. The CDR3 has 15 amino acids. The CDR3 DNA is TGTGCCACCCAGCCCGGACAGGGGATGAACACTGAAGCTTTCTTT. This gives the protein CATQPGQGMNTEAFF.

The chain couples TRBV29-1 to TRBJ1-3; perhaps TRBD1 as D (6 bases). Germline V gene sequence: CDR1 SQVTM, CDR2 ANQGSEA. The CDR3 contains 13 residues. V was pared by 4 bases and J by 2 bases, with 9 bases between. CDR3 sequence: CSVAGATGNTIYF. The CDR3 coding sequence is TGCAGCGTTGCAGGGGCAACTGGAAACACCATATATTTT.

This rearrangement joins TRBV29-1 to TRBJ1-1, with D unclear. This CDR3 contains 13 residues. The germline V and J ends were trimmed by 6 bases and 0 bases, with 11 bases remaining between them. The germline V gene encodes CDR1 SQVTM and CDR2 ANQGSEA. The CDR3 spells CSVARRMNTEAFF. In DNA form, the CDR3 reads TGCAGCGTAGCACGGAGGATGAACACTGAAGCTTTCTTT.

This clone was seen a few times. The V and J genes are TRBV5-6 and TRBJ2-7; D may be TRBD2 (5 bases). The CDR3 totals 13 residues. Germline V gene lookup returns CDR1 SGHDT and CDR2 YYEEEE. V lost 6 bases and J lost 1, with 11 bases in between. CDR3 DNA: TGTGCCAGCAAGGCCAGGACTTCCTACGAGCAGTACTTC. Protein product: CASKARTSYEQYF.

For the CDR3, the DNA is TGTGCCACCAGCAGGGATCTACAGGGGGCAAGGGAGCAGTACTTC. It is translated as CATSRDLQGAREQYF. This chain links TRBV15 with TRBJ2-7; 9 positions agree with TRBD1. The CDR3 runs 15 residues. Trimming at V came to 3 bases and at J to 7 bases, leaving 10 bases not matched to a gene. Germline V lookup: CDR1 LNHNV, CDR2 YYDKDF (reference sequence). The full variable domain, its missing parts supplied by reference TRBV15 and TRBJ2-7, is DAMVIQNPRYQVTQFGKPVTLSCSQTLNHNVMYWYQQKSSQAPKLLFHYYDKDFNNEADTPDNFQSRRPNTSFCFLDIRSPGLGDTAMYLCATSRDLQGAREQYFGPGTRLTVT.

V gene TRBV7-9 combines with J gene TRBJ1-2; 10 nucleotides align to TRBD1. This CDR3 contains 14 residues. The V gene's germline CDR1 is SEHNR and CDR2 FQNEAQ (reference sequence). V lost 5 bases to trimming and J lost 4 bases; unmatched junction nucleotides: 4. CDR3 sequence reads: CASSGQGEPYGYTF. The CDR3 coding sequence is TGTGCCAGCAGCGGACAGGGGGAACCCTATGGCTACACCTTC.

The chain employs TRBV7-2 and TRBJ2-5; TRBD2 matches at 10 bases. Germline CDR1 SGHTA, CDR2 FQGNSA. This CDR3 comprises 14 residues. The V segment lost 8 bases and the J segment 4 bases; nucleotides outside the gene matches: 7. DNA of the CDR3: TGTGCCAGCCAAATAGCGGGGGGATTAGAGACCCAGTACTTC. Its translation: CASQIAGGLETQYF.

V and J are TRBV5-1 and TRBJ2-1; 8 nucleotides match TRBD1. This CDR3 has 12 residues. V was pared by 3 bases and J by 9 bases, with 2 bases of the junction left unmatched. Germline V gives CDR1 SGHRS, CDR2 YFSETQ. In DNA form, the CDR3 reads TGCGCCAGCAGCTCGGACAGGGTTGAGCAGTTCTTC. It specifies CASSSDRVEQFF.

The chain uses TRBV7-9 and TRBJ1-6; 10 positions match TRBD1. Germline assignment: CDR1 SEHNR and CDR2 FQNEAQ (reference sequence). J lost 8 bases, V lost 5 bases, and 9 bases had no gene match. This CDR3 has 16 residues. The CDR3 DNA follows: TGTGCCAGCAGCCCCTGGACAGGGGGTTTGGATTCACCCCTCCACTTT. As protein: CASSPWTGGLDSPLHF.

The CDR3 nucleotides read TGTGCCAGCTCACCTAGAGGTTTATCTGGAAACACCATATATTTT. Protein product: CASSPRGLSGNTIYF. The chain uses TRBV18 and TRBJ1-3; D is uncertain. Germline V gene data show CDR1 as KGHSH and CDR2 as LQKENI. This CDR3 has 15 amino acids. V lost 3 bases, J lost 1 base, and 10 bases lay in between. Filled out from reference TRBV18 and TRBJ1-3, the complete variable domain reads NAGVMQNPRHLVRRRGQEARLRCSPMKGHSHVYWYRQLPEEGLKFMVYLQKENIIDESGMPKERFSAEFPKEGPSILRIQQVVRGDSAAYFCASSPRGLSGNTIYFGEGSWLTVV.

With regard to this clone: The sample contains more than one DNA sequence encoding this CDR3. This rearrangement joins TRBV9 to TRBJ2-7; 7 nucleotides match TRBD1. The CDR3 loop spans 14 amino acids. V was clipped by 0 bases and J by 7 bases; unmatched bases: 7. Per the germline V gene, CDR1 is SGDLS and CDR2 is YYNGEE. CDR3 DNA: TGTGCCAGCAGCGTAGGGGATAGGGGGCAAGAGCAGTACTTC. Protein product: CASSVGDRGQEQYF.

The genes are TRBV7-9 and TRBJ2-1, with 8 bases matching TRBD2. V gave up 6 bases and J gave up 10 bases; unmatched junction bases: 20. CDR1 is SEHNR, CDR2 FQNEAQ, per germline (reference sequence). This CDR3 has 17 residues. This CDR3 reads CASRPNKSLAGVREQFF. CDR3 DNA sequence: TGTGCCAGCAGGCCCAATAAGAGTCTAGCGGGCGTTAGGGAGCAGTTCTTC. Complete variable domain (other parts from reference TRBV7-9 and TRBJ2-1): DTGVSQNPRHKITKRGQNVTFRCDPISEHNRLYWYRQTLGQGPEFLTYFQNEAQLEKSRLLSDRFSAERPKGSFSTLEIQRTEQGDSAMYLCASRPNKSLAGVREQFFGPGTRLTVL.

The V gene is TRBV6-6, the J gene TRBJ2-7, with unresolved D. The CDR3 is made up of 14 amino acids. V was trimmed by 6 bases and J by 3 bases, leaving 15 bases between them. In germline, CDR1 is MNHNY, CDR2 SVGAGI (reference sequence). In nucleotides, the CDR3 is TGTGCCAGCAGGGCCAACACAGTAATCTACGAGCAGTACTTC. It translates to CASRANTVIYEQYF.

This clone has just one count. V and J are TRBV2 and TRBJ2-5; D unclear. The J call may be faulty, since TRBJ2-7 better matches the DNA end. Germline lookup yields CDR1 SNHLY and CDR2 FYNNEI. This CDR3 is 13 amino acids long. Here the CDR3 reads CASSVSNPYEQYF. For the CDR3, the DNA is TGTGCCAGCAGTGTTTCCAACCCCTACGAGCAGTACTTC.

The V call is TRBV6-6, the J call TRBJ2-4; D perhaps matches TRBD1 (5 bases). The germline V and J ends were trimmed by 4 bases and 0 bases, with 10 bases remaining between them. CDR3 length: 15 residues. The germline CDR1 and CDR2 sequences are MNHNY and SVGAGI (reference sequence). The CDR3 bases are TGTGCCAGCAGTTTAACAGGCTTAGCCAAAAACATTCAGTACTTC. This sequence encodes CASSLTGLAKNIQYF.

The gene calls are TRBV18 and TRBJ2-5; D gene ambiguous. The CDR3 is 11 amino acids. V was cut by 6 bases and J by 5 bases, with 7 bases left in between. The germline V gene has CDR1 KGHSH and CDR2 LQKENI. As DNA, the CDR3 is TGTGCCAGCTCCGACATGGAGACCCAGTACTTC. It yields the protein CASSDMETQYF.

This sequence joins TRBV9 and TRBJ2-2; 10 bases align to TRBD1. Per germline, CDR1 SGDLS and CDR2 YYNGEE. The CDR3 length is 16 residues. V lost 2 bases to trimming and J lost 7 bases; unmatched junction nucleotides: 8. CDR3 sequence (DNA): TGTGCCAGCAGCGTCCGGGACAGGGGCTTGGGCGGGGAGCTGTTTTTT. Translating gives CASSVRDRGLGGELFF. Full variable domain (outside the CDR3, taken from reference TRBV9 and TRBJ2-2): DSGVTQTPKHLITATGQRVTLRCSPRSGDLSVYWYQQSLDQGLQFLIQYYNGEERAKGNILERFSAQQFPDLHSELNLSSLELGDSALYFCASSVRDRGLGGELFFGEGSRLTVL.

The J gene is TRBJ2-7, the V gene TRBV7-2; 7 nucleotides line up with TRBD1. The length of the CDR3 is 17 residues. V lost 5 bases to trimming and J lost 1 base; unmatched junction nucleotides: 14. CDR1 is SGHTA, CDR2 FQGNSA, per germline. The CDR3 is CASSHYLTDRRSYEQYF. The CDR3 nucleotides read TGTGCCAGCAGCCACTACCTAACGGACAGGCGATCCTACGAGCAGTACTTC.

The V call is TRBV5-3, the J call TRBJ1-2, with D possibly TRBD1 on 6 matching bases. Being an ORF, TRBV5-3 has a function that is uncertain. Trimming left V 1 base short and J 1 base short, with 23 bases between. This CDR3 spans 19 amino acids. The DNA for the CDR3 is TGTGCCAGAAGCTTGAGCCTCAGGGGCGAACAAAGAGATAACTATGGCTACACCTTC. It encodes CARSLSLRGEQRDNYGYTF.